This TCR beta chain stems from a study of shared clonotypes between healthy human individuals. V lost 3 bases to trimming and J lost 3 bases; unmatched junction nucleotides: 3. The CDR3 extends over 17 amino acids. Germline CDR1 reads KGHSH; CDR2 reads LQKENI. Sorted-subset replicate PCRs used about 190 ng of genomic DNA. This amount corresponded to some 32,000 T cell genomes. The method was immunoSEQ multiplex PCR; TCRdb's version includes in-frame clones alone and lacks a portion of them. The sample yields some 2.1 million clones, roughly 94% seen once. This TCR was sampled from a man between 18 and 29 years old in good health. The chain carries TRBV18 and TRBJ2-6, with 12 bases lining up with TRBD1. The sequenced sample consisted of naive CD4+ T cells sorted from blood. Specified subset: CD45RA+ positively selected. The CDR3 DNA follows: TGTGCCAGCTCACCGGGACAGGGGGCGCGTGGGGCCAACGTCCTGACTTTC. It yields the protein CASSPGQGARGANVLTF.